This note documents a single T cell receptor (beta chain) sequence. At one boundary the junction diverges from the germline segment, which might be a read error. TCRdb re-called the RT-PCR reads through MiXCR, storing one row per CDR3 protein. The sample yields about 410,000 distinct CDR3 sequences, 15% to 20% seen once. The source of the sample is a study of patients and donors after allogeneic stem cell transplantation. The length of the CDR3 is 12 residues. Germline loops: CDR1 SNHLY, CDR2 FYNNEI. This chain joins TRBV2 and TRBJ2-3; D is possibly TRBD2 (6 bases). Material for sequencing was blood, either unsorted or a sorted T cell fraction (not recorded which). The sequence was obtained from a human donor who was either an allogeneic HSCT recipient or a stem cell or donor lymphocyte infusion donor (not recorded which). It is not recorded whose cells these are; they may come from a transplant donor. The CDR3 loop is CASSVETSGKDF. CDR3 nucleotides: TGTGCCAGCAGTGTTGAGACTAGTGGTAAGGATTTT.